Each of the 3 T cell receptor beta chains below was sequenced from the same sample in a study of early T cells in non-severe SARS-CoV-2 infection. In TCRdb, the 5' RACE reads were re-called with MiXCR into one record per CDR3 protein. This repertoire shows more than 35,000 distinct CDR3 sequences, roughly 6.3% found once; its top ten account for about 5.5%. The sequencing sample was made of whole blood. Every receptor here comes from an adult who was a healthcare worker with PCR-confirmed SARS-CoV-2 infection or an uninfected control (not recorded which).

This clonotype showed up just a few times. V is TRBV5-1 and J is TRBJ2-3, with 7 bases that match TRBD2. The CDR3 has 18 residues. Unmatched junction bases numbered 11, after V lost 0 bases and J lost 1 base. CDR1 and CDR2 (germline): SGHRS, YFSETQ. CDR3 in amino acids: CASSLGSAGAQGTDTQYF. The CDR3 DNA sequence: TGCGCCAGCAGCTTGGGTTCGGCGGGAGCTCAAGGCACAGATACGCAGTATTTT.

This clonotype was found a few times. This chain uses TRBV20-1 with TRBJ2-5; 7 nucleotides align to TRBD2. The CDR3 covers 13 residues. Germline loops: CDR1 DFQATT, CDR2 SNEGSKA (reference sequence). Unmatched junction bases numbered 5, after V lost 5 bases and J lost 2 bases. This CDR3 reads CSAAGVGQETQYF. The CDR3 coding sequence is TGCAGTGCTGCGGGAGTCGGACAAGAGACCCAGTACTTC.

The rearrangement joins TRBV7-7 to TRBJ2-5, with D possibly matching TRBD1 (5 bases). Deletions cut 5 bases from V and 4 bases from J, with 20 bases between. CDR3 length: 16 amino acids. The V gene's germline CDR1 is SSHAT and CDR2 FNYEAQ (reference sequence). CDR3 sequence reads: CASSRGLRTTLETQYF. For the CDR3, the DNA is TGTGCCAGCAGCCGAGGTCTCCGGACAACTTTAGAGACCCAGTACTTC.